These T cell receptor beta chains were read from a single sample in a study of response to subunit inactivated influenza vaccine. MiXCR was run by TCRdb on the RT-PCR reads, yielding one entry per CDR3 protein. The data hold 500,000 to 550,000 distinct CDR3 sequences, with around 8% observed a single time. The source material was PBMCs from blood, sampled less than 30 months after vaccination. These TCRs come from a man aged 50 to 69 who received an inactivated influenza vaccine. Both conserved end residues are part of each CDR3. Each record gives: CDR3 DNA, CDR3 protein, V gene, J gene, clone size, D gene. A D gene is named only where the DNA matches it firmly. Clone size is stated in some rows and not others, as once, few, many or a class when expanded.

CDR3nt: TGTGCCAGCAGCTGGCCAGGGGGCTCCAGCACAGATACGCAGTATTTT
CDR3aa: CASSWPGGSSTDTQYF
v_gene: TRBV6-2/TRBV6-3
j_gene: TRBJ2-3
abundance: few
d_gene: TRBD1

CDR3nt: TGTGCCAGCACTAGCGGGGGCCCGGGATTGAGGGGGGAGCTGTTTTTT
CDR3aa: CASTSGGPGLRGELFF
v_gene: TRBV12-3/TRBV12-4
j_gene: TRBJ2-2
abundance: NA
d_gene: TRBD2

CDR3nt: TGTGCCACCCGACAGGGGGTGGCTGGGGCCAACGTCCTGACTTTC
CDR3aa: CATRQGVAGANVLTF
v_gene: TRBV11-2
j_gene: TRBJ2-6
abundance: few
d_gene: TRBD1

CDR3nt: TGTGCCAGCAGCCCCAGGACTAGCGAGTACAATGAGCAGTTCTTC
CDR3aa: CASSPRTSEYNEQFF
v_gene: TRBV7-2
j_gene: TRBJ2-1
abundance: few
d_gene: TRBD2

CDR3nt: TGTGCCAGCAGCTTGGCCCTTTTCGGGGATACGCAGTATTTT
CDR3aa: CASSLALFGDTQYF
v_gene: TRBV5-6
j_gene: TRBJ2-3
abundance: many
d_gene: NA

CDR3nt: TGCGCCAGCAGCCAAGGTTCCTTGGCTTTCTATGGCTACACCTTC
CDR3aa: CASSQGSLAFYGYTF
v_gene: TRBV4-1
j_gene: TRBJ1-2
abundance: few
d_gene: NA

CDR3nt: TGTGCCGCCAAAGGCGGGGGTGTCGGGAATTCACCCCTCCACTTT
CDR3aa: CAAKGGGVGNSPLHF
v_gene: TRBV10-3
j_gene: TRBJ1-6
abundance: NA
d_gene: NA

CDR3nt: TGTGCCAGCAGCCAAGAGGTCGGGGACTTATACAATGAGCAGTTCTTC
CDR3aa: CASSQEVGDLYNEQFF
v_gene: TRBV3-1
j_gene: TRBJ2-1
abundance: few
d_gene: NA

CDR3nt: TGTGCCAGCAGTTTCGGACAGCCCGATAATTCACCCCTCCACTTT
CDR3aa: CASSFGQPDNSPLHF
v_gene: TRBV28
j_gene: TRBJ1-6
abundance: NA
d_gene: NA

CDR3nt: TGTGCCACCAGCAGAGATACGACTAGCGGGTACAATGAGCAGTTCTTC
CDR3aa: CATSRDTTSGYNEQFF
v_gene: TRBV15
j_gene: TRBJ2-1
abundance: few
d_gene: TRBD2

CDR3nt: TGCAGCGTCGAGGGACAGGCCCCCTACGAGCAGTACTTC
CDR3aa: CSVEGQAPYEQYF
v_gene: TRBV29-1
j_gene: TRBJ2-7
abundance: few
d_gene: TRBD1

CDR3nt: TGTGCCAGCAGTTTTACCGGACCACTCTCCTACGAGCAGTACTTC
CDR3aa: CASSFTGPLSYEQYF
v_gene: TRBV28
j_gene: TRBJ2-7
abundance: few
d_gene: NA

CDR3nt: TGTGCCAGCAGCCCAACCGTACGGACTGAAGCTTTCTTT
CDR3aa: CASSPTVRTEAFF
v_gene: TRBV12-3/TRBV12-4
j_gene: TRBJ1-1
abundance: few
d_gene: NA

CDR3nt: TGCAGTGCAGGCGTCGGCCAGGGGGCTTGGGAGCAGTACTTC
CDR3aa: CSAGVGQGAWEQYF
v_gene: TRBV20-1
j_gene: TRBJ2-7
abundance: few
d_gene: TRBD1

CDR3nt: TGTGCCTGGAGTGTAATGCTGCCTAGCTCCTACAATGAGCAGTTCTTC
CDR3aa: CAWSVMLPSSYNEQFF
v_gene: TRBV30
j_gene: TRBJ2-1
abundance: NA
d_gene: NA